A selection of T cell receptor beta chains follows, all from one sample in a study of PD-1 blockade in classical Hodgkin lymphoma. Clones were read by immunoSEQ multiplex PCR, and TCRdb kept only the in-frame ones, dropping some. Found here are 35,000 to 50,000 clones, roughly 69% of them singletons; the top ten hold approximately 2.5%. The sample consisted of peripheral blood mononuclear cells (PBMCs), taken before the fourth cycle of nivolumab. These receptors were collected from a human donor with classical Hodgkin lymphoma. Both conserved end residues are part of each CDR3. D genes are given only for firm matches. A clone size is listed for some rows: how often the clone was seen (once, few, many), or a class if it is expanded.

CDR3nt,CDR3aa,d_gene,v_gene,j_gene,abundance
TGTGCCAGCAGTGAACTCAGCCTCCAAGAGACCCAGTACTTC,CASSELSLQETQYF,-,TRBV2,TRBJ2-5,-
TGCGCCAGCTCAGCGGGGGGTGCCTACGAGCAGTACTTC,CASSAGGAYEQYF,TRBD2,TRBV5-1,TRBJ2-7,-
TGTGCCTGGAGGGGGGTCGGGGGGCTCAGGGCGGATACGCAGTATTTT,CAWRGVGGLRADTQYF,-,TRBV30,TRBJ2-3,-
TGCGCCAGCAGCCAAGAGACAGGGTATGGCTACACCTTC,CASSQETGYGYTF,TRBD1,TRBV4-3,TRBJ1-2,few
TGTGCCAGCACCTCCTTTCCGAGGAATGAGCAGTTCTTC,CASTSFPRNEQFF,-,TRBV27,TRBJ2-1,few
TGCGCCAGCAGCCAAGCCGAGGGTGGGGGGACCGAGCAGTACTTC,CASSQAEGGGTEQYF,-,TRBV4-1,TRBJ2-7,-
TGTGCCAGCAGGGGGGGTATTTCCTACAATGAGCAGTTCTTC,CASRGGISYNEQFF,-,TRBV6-1,TRBJ2-1,-
TGTGCCAGCAGCTTGCTTGGGCAGGGAAGCGGCTACACCTTC,CASSLLGQGSGYTF,-,TRBV7-6,TRBJ1-2,-
TGTGCCATCAGTGACCTGGGACTAGCGGGGAATGAGCAGTTCTTC,CAISDLGLAGNEQFF,TRBD2,TRBV10-3,TRBJ2-1,-
TGTGCCAGCCCAAGGACGCTGAACACTGAAGCTTTCTTT,CASPRTLNTEAFF,-,TRBV6-5,TRBJ1-1,-
TGTGCCAGCAGTGTTGGCCCTCCAGATACGCAGTATTTT,CASSVGPPDTQYF,-,TRBV6-4,TRBJ2-3,few
TGTGCCAGCAGATCCGACAGTAACTATGGCTACACCTTC,CASRSDSNYGYTF,-,TRBV6-5,TRBJ1-2,-
TGCAGCGTTGTATATGGGCAGGGCGGCAATCAGCCCCAGCATTTT,CSVVYGQGGNQPQHF,-,TRBV29-1,TRBJ1-5,-
TGTGCCAGCTCACCGGAAGCGGGCGAGACCTACGAGCAGTACTTC,CASSPEAGETYEQYF,-,TRBV18,TRBJ2-7,-
TGTGCCAGCAGTTTAGGAGGCTACGAGCAGTACTTC,CASSLGGYEQYF,-,TRBV28,TRBJ2-7,medium-sized
TGTGCCAGCAGTGGCCGGTTAGGGGAGCTGTTTTTT,CASSGRLGELFF,-,TRBV6-6,TRBJ2-2,-
TGTGCCAGCAGTTTGGTTAGCGGGGGGTTCACCGGGGAGCTGTTTTTT,CASSLVSGGFTGELFF,TRBD2,TRBV27,TRBJ2-2,many
TGTGCCAGCAGCTTTGGCTCAGGGTTATTCGAGACCCAGTACTTC,CASSFGSGLFETQYF,-,TRBV5-6,TRBJ2-5,few
TGCGCCAGCAGCCAAGAAAAGGCCCCCAGGCAGGGACCAGGTGGCTACACCTTC,CASSQEKAPRQGPGGYTF,-,TRBV4-1,TRBJ1-2,few
TGTGCCAGCAGTTCAGACCCTAACACTGAAGCTTTCTTT,CASSSDPNTEAFF,-,TRBV28,TRBJ1-1,-
TGTGCCACCAGCAGAGATAACCAGCCCCAGCATTTT,CATSRDNQPQHF,-,TRBV15,TRBJ1-5,-
TGTGCCAGCAGTGACAGCTACACAGATACGCAGTATTTT,CASSDSYTDTQYF,-,TRBV6-1,TRBJ2-3,-
TGTGCCAGCAGTGATTCAGGGTTTAACGAGCAGTTCTTC,CASSDSGFNEQFF,-,TRBV2,TRBJ2-1,-
TGTGCCAGCAGGGGGGGCACAGATACGCAGTATTTT,CASRGGTDTQYF,-,TRBV5-5,TRBJ2-3,-
TGTGCCAGCAGCCTAAACGTGGAAGAGACCCAGTACTTC,CASSLNVEETQYF,-,TRBV16,TRBJ2-5,-
TGTGCCATCAGTGCCTCTCTGTCGGGACAGGGCTTCGAGCAGTACTTC,CAISASLSGQGFEQYF,TRBD1,TRBV10-3,TRBJ2-7,few
TGTGCCAGCAGGGGAGCTAATGAAAAACTGTTTTTT,CASRGANEKLFF,-,TRBV2,TRBJ1-4,-
TGTGCCAGTAGTCCCGGGACATACGGCAATCAGCCCCAGCATTTT,CASSPGTYGNQPQHF,-,TRBV19,TRBJ1-5,few
TGTGCCAGCAGTTTATTCAGGGAACAGTACGAGCAGTACTTC,CASSLFREQYEQYF,-,TRBV28,TRBJ2-7,few
TGTGCCAGCAGCTCTCGTGCGACAGGGGTAAATTCACCCCTCCACTTT,CASSSRATGVNSPLHF,TRBD1,TRBV5-4,TRBJ1-6,-